These 28 T cell receptor beta chains were all obtained from the same sample, sequenced in a study of beta chain features in type 1 diabetes. cDNA synthesis used the whole RNA isolate, giving expressed TCRB sequences. Sequenced by immunoSEQ multiplex PCR; TCRdb stores in-frame clones only, minus some. Here the sample spans 850,000 to 900,000 clones, roughly 16% being singletons. The source material was naive CD4+ T cells from blood. These receptors were taken from a woman aged 18-29 years in good health.

The rearrangement uses TRBV28 and TRBJ2-4; possibly TRBD2 for D (5 bases). Germline lookup yields CDR1 MDHEN and CDR2 SYDVKM. The V and J ends lost 3 bases and 8 bases respectively, with 14 bases between them. This CDR3 spans 14 amino acids. This chain's CDR3 is CASSFGGGRYIQYF. DNA of the CDR3: TGTGCCAGCAGTTTTGGCGGAGGTCGTTACATTCAGTACTTC. The whole variable domain, remainder taken from reference TRBV28 and TRBJ2-4, is DVKVTQSSRYLVKRTGEKVFLECVQDMDHENMFWYRQDPGLGLRLIYFSYDVKMKEKGDIPEGYSVSREKKERFSLILESASTNQTSMYLCASSFGGGRYIQYFGAGTRLSVL.

This clone showed up just a few times. The chain is built from TRBV2 and TRBJ1-4; D is uncertain. Trimming cost V 7 bases and J 0 bases, with 6 bases left between them. CDR3 size: 13 residues. The V gene's germline CDR1 is SNHLY and CDR2 FYNNEI. CDR3 sequence reads: CASNPATNEKLFF. The CDR3 coding sequence is TGTGCCAGCAACCCCGCAACTAATGAAAAACTGTTTTTT.

This clone has a handful of counts. The chain combines TRBV4-3 with TRBJ2-7; D is unclear. Looked up from germline, CDR1 is LGHNA and CDR2 is YSLEER. The CDR3 covers 13 residues. The V and J ends lost 3 bases and 2 bases respectively, with 8 bases between them. The CDR3 sequence: CASSHGLTYEQYF. In nucleotides, the CDR3 is TGCGCCAGCAGCCACGGTTTAACCTACGAGCAGTACTTC.

This clone was counted only a few times. The V gene is TRBV15, the J gene TRBJ2-2; D unresolved. This CDR3 contains 15 residues. With 0 bases removed from V and 6 bases from J, the gap between germline ends came to 11 bases. CDR1 and CDR2 (germline): LNHNV, YYDKDF (reference sequence). Here the CDR3 DNA reads TGTGCCACCAGCAGAGATCTACCCCAAGCCGGGGAGCTGTTTTTT. It is translated as CATSRDLPQAGELFF. Filled out from reference TRBV15 and TRBJ2-2, the complete variable domain reads DAMVIQNPRYQVTQFGKPVTLSCSQTLNHNVMYWYQQKSSQAPKLLFHYYDKDFNNEADTPDNFQSRRPNTSFCFLDIRSPGLGDTAMYLCATSRDLPQAGELFFGEGSRLTVL.

The V call is TRBV5-1, the J call TRBJ2-7; no clear D gene. This CDR3 is built from 13 residues. The germline CDR1 and CDR2 sequences are SGHRS and YFSETQ. V was pared by 0 bases and J by 4 bases, with 8 bases between. The CDR3 sequence is CASSLDLDYEQYF. CDR3 nucleotides: TGCGCCAGCAGCTTGGACTTGGATTACGAGCAGTACTTC. Together with reference TRBV5-1 and TRBJ2-7, the CDR3 gives the full variable domain: KAGVTQTPRYLIKTRGQQVTLSCSPISGHRSVSWYQQTPGQGLQFLFEYFSETQRNKGNFPGRFSGRQFSNSRSEMNVSTLELGDSALYLCASSLDLDYEQYFGPGTRLTVT.

The rearrangement links TRBV28 to TRBJ1-3, with TRBD1 matching 8 bases. The CDR3 is 13 amino acids. Losses at the gene ends were 9 bases for V and 2 bases for J; bases not matched to a gene: 3. In germline, CDR1 is MDHEN, CDR2 SYDVKM. CDR3 DNA sequence: TGTGCCAGTGACAGGGGTGCTGGAAACACCATATATTTT. This translates into CASDRGAGNTIYF.

In this sample, this clone turned up a few times. The rearrangement uses TRBV11-2 and TRBJ2-1, with TRBD2 as a possible D gene (6 bases). This CDR3 spans 16 amino acids. Germline values: CDR1 SGHAT, CDR2 FQNNGV. The V end was cut by 4 bases, the J end by 2 bases, with 15 bases between. The CDR3 sequence: CASSSRSTGAYNEQFF. In nucleotides, the CDR3 is TGTGCCAGCAGCTCAAGAAGTACGGGGGCCTACAATGAGCAGTTCTTC.

This clone was picked up a small number of times. The chain recombines TRBV9 with TRBJ1-5; tentatively, D is TRBD1 (5 bases). This CDR3 has 14 residues. V was shortened by 4 bases and J by 4 bases, with 12 bases between the two germline ends. Looked up from germline, CDR1 is SGDLS and CDR2 is YYNGEE. DNA of the CDR3: TGTGCCAGCAGCTCGGGACCGAGAAATCAGCCCCAGCATTTT. Translation: CASSSGPRNQPQHF.

V is TRBV29-1 and J is TRBJ2-1; 10 nucleotides line up with TRBD2. Unmatched junction bases numbered 5, after V lost 7 bases and J lost 5 bases. Germline V gene lookup returns CDR1 SQVTM and CDR2 ANQGSEA. CDR3 size: 13 residues. CDR3 loop: CSARTSGHNEQFF. In DNA, the CDR3 is TGCAGCGCTCGGACTAGCGGTCACAATGAGCAGTTCTTC.

The rearrangement uses TRBV6-5 and TRBJ1-5; 8 positions agree with TRBD1. There are 12 residues in the CDR3. Trimming cost V 8 bases and J 7 bases; bases outside gene matches: 4. Germline-derived CDR1 and CDR2 are MNHEY and SVGAGI. The CDR3 DNA is TGTGCCAGCGGAACAGGGGGGCAGCCCCAGCATTTT. Its protein product is CASGTGGQPQHF.

V is TRBV20-1 and J is TRBJ1-2; the match to TRBD1 covers 7 bases. The germline gives CDR1 DFQATT, CDR2 SNEGSKA (reference sequence). This CDR3 has 10 residues. The CDR3, as DNA: TGCACCGCAGGGGGGAATGGCTACACCTTC. Translation gives CTAGGNGYTF.

The table lists this clone with a few counts. The chain recombines TRBV27 with TRBJ2-1, with 12 bases matching TRBD2. Germline CDR1 reads MNHEY; CDR2 reads SMNVEV (reference sequence). CDR3 length: 14 amino acids. Trimming took 5 bases from V and 6 from J; bases not matched to a gene: 2. The CDR3 protein is CASSKTSGGNEQFF. The CDR3 region has the DNA TGTGCCAGCAGTAAGACTAGCGGGGGCAATGAGCAGTTCTTC.

This clone was picked up a small number of times. In DNA, the CDR3 is TGTGCCAGCAGTCGTACCCCAGGGGGCCGGTATGGCTACACCTTC. Amino acids: CASSRTPGGRYGYTF. The chain links TRBV28 to TRBJ1-2; 8 bases map to TRBD1. J gave up 5 bases and V 5 bases, and 10 bases lay outside the gene matches. Germline loops: CDR1 MDHEN, CDR2 SYDVKM. CDR3 length: 15 residues.

Of note for this clone: Other DNA sequences in the sample encode the same CDR3. The gene calls are TRBV28 and TRBJ2-5; D is unclear. Germline CDR1 reads MDHEN; CDR2 reads SYDVKM. The CDR3 loop spans 12 amino acids. The V gene lost 5 bases and the J gene lost 2 bases, with 6 bases spanning the gap. The CDR3 DNA follows: TGTGCCAGCAGTGCAGGTCAAGAGACCCAGTACTTC. Amino acid sequence: CASSAGQETQYF.

This chain joins TRBV27 and TRBJ1-4; D gene ambiguous. Germline V gene lookup returns CDR1 MNHEY and CDR2 SMNVEV (reference sequence). The CDR3 covers 16 residues. The V gene lost 7 bases and the J gene lost 4 bases, with 19 bases spanning the gap. This CDR3 is CASITAPVESNEKLFF. The CDR3 nucleotides are TGTGCCAGCATAACAGCGCCGGTTGAGAGTAATGAAAAACTGTTTTTT. Combining the CDR3 with reference TRBV27 and TRBJ1-4 gives the whole variable domain EAQVTQNPRYLITVTGKKLTVTCSQNMNHEYMSWYRQDPGLGLRQIYYSMNVEVTDKGDVPEGYKVSRKEKRNFPLILESPSPNQTSLYFCASITAPVESNEKLFFGSGTQLSVL.

This chain links TRBV28 with TRBJ2-7; 7 bases map to TRBD1. With V trimmed by 4 bases and J by 1 base, 10 bases remained unmatched. Germline V CDR1 and CDR2: MDHEN, SYDVKM. The CDR3 sequence is 16 residues long. CDR3 protein: CASSSFGTESSYEQYF. The CDR3 region has the DNA TGTGCCAGCAGTTCATTCGGGACAGAATCTTCCTACGAGCAGTACTTC.

The rearrangement joins TRBV18 to TRBJ1-1; D possibly corresponds to TRBD1 (5 bases). Trimming took 3 bases from V and 4 from J, leaving 24 bases between them. This CDR3 comprises 18 residues. Germline lookup yields CDR1 KGHSH and CDR2 LQKENI. The CDR3 spells CASSPIGGKVGLVTEAFF. CDR3 nucleotides: TGTGCCAGCTCACCTATCGGGGGGAAGGTTGGTTTGGTCACTGAAGCTTTCTTT.

This sequence joins TRBV6-5 and TRBJ2-2; D ambiguous. The CDR3 consists of 13 residues. Germline-derived CDR1 and CDR2 are MNHEY and SVGAGI. Trimming took 6 bases from V and 6 from J, leaving 11 bases between them. The CDR3 coding sequence is TGTGCCAGCAGACTCCTAGATCCCGGGGAGCTGTTTTTT. Translation gives CASRLLDPGELFF.

The gene calls are TRBV7-9 and TRBJ2-7; D unclear. Germline V lookup: CDR1 SEHNR, CDR2 FQNEAQ (reference sequence). The CDR3 runs to 14 residues. Trimming shortened V by 5 bases and J by 7 bases, and 18 bases separated the two germline ends. The CDR3 coding sequence is TGTGCCAGCAGCCACGGACGGATGCTAGGGGAGCAGTACTTC. This sequence encodes CASSHGRMLGEQYF.

This clone was counted a few times. V is TRBV18 and J is TRBJ2-2, with TRBD1 identical over 9 bases. Losses at the gene ends were 3 bases for V and 6 bases for J; bases not matched to a gene: 8. This CDR3 has 16 residues. From germline, CDR1 is KGHSH and CDR2 LQKENI. CDR3 sequence (DNA): TGTGCCAGCTCACCGCCTCGACAGGGGGACCCCGGGGAGCTGTTTTTT. Protein: CASSPPRQGDPGELFF.

This sequence joins TRBV6-5 and TRBJ2-7, with D possibly being TRBD1 (8 bases). Germline CDR1 reads MNHEY; CDR2 reads SVGAGI. V dropped 6 bases and J dropped 2 bases, with 14 bases sitting between them. The CDR3 is 14 amino acids. CDR3 sequence reads: CASSRTGRAYEQYF. DNA of the CDR3: TGTGCCAGCAGCCGGACAGGGAGGGCCTACGAGCAGTACTTC.

The gene calls are TRBV6-1 and TRBJ2-1; 10 bases agree with TRBD2. Germline V gene lookup returns CDR1 MNHNS and CDR2 SASEGT. J was trimmed by 4 bases and V by 8 bases; bases with no gene match: 5. The CDR3 contains 14 residues. CDR3 DNA: TGTGCCAGCCAGTCTAGCGGGGGATACAATGAGCAGTTCTTC. Translated, it gives CASQSSGGYNEQFF.

This clone was recorded a few times. The V gene is TRBV2, the J gene TRBJ2-2; perhaps TRBD2 as D (5 bases). The V gene's germline CDR1 is SNHLY and CDR2 FYNNEI. V was clipped by 4 bases and J by 4 bases, with 13 bases between them. CDR3 length equals 15 residues. CDR3 residues: CASSVRGLSTGELFF. CDR3 DNA: TGTGCCAGCAGTGTTCGGGGTCTGTCCACCGGGGAGCTGTTTTTT.

For this clone: Relative to the germline gene, one junction end is altered; a read error may explain this. The sample contains more than one DNA sequence encoding this CDR3. In DNA form, the CDR3 reads TGTGCGAGCAGCTTAACGTTTGGGGGTACTGAGCAGTTCTTC. This codes for CASSLTFGGTEQFF. The chain carries TRBV7-3 and TRBJ2-1; tentatively, D is TRBD1 or TRBD2 (5 bases each). The CDR3 runs to 14 residues. Germline loops: CDR1 SGHTA, CDR2 FQGTGA. The full variable domain, its missing parts supplied by reference TRBV7-3 and TRBJ2-1, is GAGVSQTPSNKVTEKGKYVELRCDPISGHTALYWYRQSLGQGPEFLIYFQGTGAADDSGLPNDRFFAVRPEGSVSTLKIQRTERGDSAVYLCASSLTFGGTEQFFGPGTRLTVL.

The chain employs TRBV9 and TRBJ2-5; TRBD1 aligns across 9 bases. V was clipped by 1 base and J by 4 bases; unmatched bases: 8. The CDR3 runs to 16 residues. Germline lookup yields CDR1 SGDLS and CDR2 YYNGEE. Here the CDR3 reads CASSVHLDRGSETQYF. Written as DNA, the CDR3 is TGTGCCAGCAGCGTACACTTGGACAGGGGTTCAGAGACCCAGTACTTC.

The chain joins TRBV2 to TRBJ1-3, with no clear D. CDR1 SNHLY and CDR2 FYNNEI come from the germline V gene. This CDR3 is built from 13 residues. V was pared by 8 bases and J by 0 bases, with 8 bases between. DNA for the CDR3: TGTGCCAGCTTATTCGACTCTGGAAACACCATATATTTT. This sequence encodes CASLFDSGNTIYF.

This clone was observed a handful of times. This chain links TRBV15 with TRBJ2-1; D possibly uses TRBD1 or TRBD2 (5 bases each). The CDR3 consists of 14 residues. The germline V gene has CDR1 LNHNV and CDR2 YYDKDF (reference sequence). V shed 3 bases and J shed 7 bases, with 13 bases lying between them. The CDR3 loop is CATSSVGPFNEQFF. CDR3 nucleotides: TGTGCCACCAGCAGCGTGGGACCTTTTAATGAGCAGTTCTTC.

This clone came up a few times. The chain recombines TRBV4-2 with TRBJ1-2; TRBD1 matches at 7 bases. Trimming at V came to 1 base and at J to 2 bases, leaving 4 bases not matched to a gene. This CDR3 spans 15 amino acids. The germline V gene has CDR1 LGHNA and CDR2 YNFKEQ. CDR3 sequence (DNA): TGTGCCAGCAGCCAAGTGGGAGGGGGCAACTATGGCTACACCTTC. It translates to CASSQVGGGNYGYTF.